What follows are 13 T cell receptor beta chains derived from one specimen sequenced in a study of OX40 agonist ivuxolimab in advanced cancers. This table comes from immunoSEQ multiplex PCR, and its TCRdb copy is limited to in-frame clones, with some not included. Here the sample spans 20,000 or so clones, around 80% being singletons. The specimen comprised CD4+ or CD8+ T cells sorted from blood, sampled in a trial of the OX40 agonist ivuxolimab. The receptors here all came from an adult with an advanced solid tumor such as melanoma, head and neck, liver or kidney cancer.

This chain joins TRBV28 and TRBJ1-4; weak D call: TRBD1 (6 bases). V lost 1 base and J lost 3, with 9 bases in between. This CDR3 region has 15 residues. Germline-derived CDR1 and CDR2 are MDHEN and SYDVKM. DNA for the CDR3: TGTGCCAGCAGTTTATTGGGGGCGGCTAATGAAAAACTGTTTTTT. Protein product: CASSLLGAANEKLFF.

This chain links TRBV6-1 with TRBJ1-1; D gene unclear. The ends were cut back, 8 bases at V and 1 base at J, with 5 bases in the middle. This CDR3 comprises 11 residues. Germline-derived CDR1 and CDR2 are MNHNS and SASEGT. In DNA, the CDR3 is TGTGCCAGCGGGTGGAACACTGAAGCTTTCTTT. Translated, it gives CASGWNTEAFF.

The CDR3 coding sequence is TGTGCCAGCTCACCGGGACAGATATTTTTCACCGGGGAGCTGTTTTTT. Protein sequence: CASSPGQIFFTGELFF. The V call is TRBV27, the J call TRBJ2-2, with TRBD1 matching 7 bases. V gave up 8 bases and J gave up 4 bases; unmatched junction bases: 13. Germline V lookup: CDR1 MNHEY, CDR2 SMNVEV (reference sequence). The CDR3 has 16 amino acids.

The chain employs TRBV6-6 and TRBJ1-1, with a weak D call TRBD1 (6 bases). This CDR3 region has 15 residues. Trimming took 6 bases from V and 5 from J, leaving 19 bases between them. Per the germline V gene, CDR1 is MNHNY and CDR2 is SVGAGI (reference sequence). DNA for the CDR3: TGTGCCAGCAGAATCCCCGCAGGGGTTGCAACTGAAGCTTTCTTT. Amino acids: CASRIPAGVATEAFF.

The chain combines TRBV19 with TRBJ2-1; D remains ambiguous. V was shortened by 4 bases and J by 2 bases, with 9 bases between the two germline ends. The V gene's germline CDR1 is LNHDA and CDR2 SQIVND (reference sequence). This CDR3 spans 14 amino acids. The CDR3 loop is CASSKSPAYNEQFF. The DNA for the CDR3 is TGTGCCAGTAGTAAATCCCCCGCCTACAATGAGCAGTTCTTC.

DNA for the CDR3: TGCAGCGTTGATGGGGTAGCGGGAGTTTCCTACAATGAGCAGTTCTTC. Its translation: CSVDGVAGVSYNEQFF. V gene TRBV29-1 combines with J gene TRBJ2-1; 9 nucleotides align to TRBD2. Trimming cost V 3 bases and J 1 base; bases outside gene matches: 7. Looked up from germline, CDR1 is SQVTM and CDR2 is ANQGSEA. The CDR3 totals 16 residues.

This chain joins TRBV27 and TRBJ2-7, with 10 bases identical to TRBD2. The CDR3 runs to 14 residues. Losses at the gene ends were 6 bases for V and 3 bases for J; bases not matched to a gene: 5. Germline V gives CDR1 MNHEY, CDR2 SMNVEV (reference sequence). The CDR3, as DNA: TGTGCCAGCAGAGGCCTAGCGGGGGTCTACGAGCAGTACTTC. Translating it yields CASRGLAGVYEQYF.

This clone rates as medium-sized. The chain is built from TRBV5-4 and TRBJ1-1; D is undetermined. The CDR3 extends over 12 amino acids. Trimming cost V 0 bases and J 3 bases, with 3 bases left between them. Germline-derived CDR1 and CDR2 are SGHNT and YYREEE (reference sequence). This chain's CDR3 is CASSLDHTEAFF. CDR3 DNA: TGTGCCAGCAGCTTGGACCACACTGAAGCTTTCTTT.

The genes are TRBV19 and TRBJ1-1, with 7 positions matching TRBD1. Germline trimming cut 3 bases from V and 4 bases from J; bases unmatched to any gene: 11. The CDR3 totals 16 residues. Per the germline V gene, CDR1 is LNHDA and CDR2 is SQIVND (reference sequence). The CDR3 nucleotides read TGTGCCAGTAGTATTTCAGCCAGGGGGTTGTTCACTGAAGCTTTCTTT. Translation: CASSISARGLFTEAFF.

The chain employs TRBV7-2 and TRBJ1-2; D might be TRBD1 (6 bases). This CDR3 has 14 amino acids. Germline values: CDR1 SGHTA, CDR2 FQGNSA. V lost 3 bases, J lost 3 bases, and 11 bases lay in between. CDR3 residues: CASSFWGRDYGYTF. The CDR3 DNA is TGTGCCAGCAGCTTCTGGGGGCGGGACTATGGCTACACCTTC. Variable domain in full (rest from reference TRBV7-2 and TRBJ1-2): GAGVSQSPSNKVTEKGKDVELRCDPISGHTALYWYRQSLGQGLEFLIYFQGNSAPDKSGLPSDRFSAERTGGSVSTLTIQRTQQEDSAVYLCASSFWGRDYGYTFGSGTRLTVV.

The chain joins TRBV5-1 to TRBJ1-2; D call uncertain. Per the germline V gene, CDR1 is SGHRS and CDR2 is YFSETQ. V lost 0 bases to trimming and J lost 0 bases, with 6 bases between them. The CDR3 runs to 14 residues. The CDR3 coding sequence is TGCGCCAGCAGCTTGGAGTGGGCTAACTATGGCTACACCTTC. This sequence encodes CASSLEWANYGYTF.

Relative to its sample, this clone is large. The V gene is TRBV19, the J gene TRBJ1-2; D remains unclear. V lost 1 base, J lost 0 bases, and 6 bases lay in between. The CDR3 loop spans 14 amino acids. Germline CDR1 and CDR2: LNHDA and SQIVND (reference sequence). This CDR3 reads CASSIVSANYGYTF. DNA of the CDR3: TGTGCCAGTAGTATAGTTTCAGCTAACTATGGCTACACCTTC.

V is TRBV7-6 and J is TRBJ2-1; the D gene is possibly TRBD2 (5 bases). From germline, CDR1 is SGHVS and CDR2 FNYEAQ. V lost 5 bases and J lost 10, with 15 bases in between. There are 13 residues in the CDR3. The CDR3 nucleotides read TGTGCCAGCAGCCTCTCACTAGAGGACGAGCAGTTCTTC. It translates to CASSLSLEDEQFF.